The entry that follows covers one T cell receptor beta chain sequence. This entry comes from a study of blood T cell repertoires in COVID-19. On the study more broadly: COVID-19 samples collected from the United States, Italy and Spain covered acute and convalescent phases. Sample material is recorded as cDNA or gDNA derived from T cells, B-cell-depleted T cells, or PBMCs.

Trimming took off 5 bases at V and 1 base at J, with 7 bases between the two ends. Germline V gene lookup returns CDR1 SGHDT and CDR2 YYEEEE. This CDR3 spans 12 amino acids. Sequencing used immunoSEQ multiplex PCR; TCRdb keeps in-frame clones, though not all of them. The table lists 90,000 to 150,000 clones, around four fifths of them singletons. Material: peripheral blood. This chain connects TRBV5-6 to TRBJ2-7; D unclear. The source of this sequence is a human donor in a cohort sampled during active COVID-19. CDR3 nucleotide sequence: TGTGCCAGCAGATCCCATTCCTACGAGCAGTACTTC. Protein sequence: CASRSHSYEQYF.